The 10 T cell receptor beta chains below come from one sample, sequenced in a study of glioma-infiltrating T cells after dendritic cell vaccination. Assay: immunoSEQ multiplex PCR; the TCRdb copy retains only in-frame clones and omits some. The sample lists around 32,000 clones, 90% occurring once. The sample was blood, taken before dendritic cell vaccination. These receptors all come from a human donor with glioblastoma.

The chain has TRBV6-5 and TRBJ1-2, with 8 bases that match TRBD1. Germline loops: CDR1 MNHEY, CDR2 SVGAGI. Germline trimming cut 5 bases from V and 8 bases from J; bases unmatched to any gene: 7. The CDR3 is made up of 13 amino acids. The CDR3 here is CASSHGQGSGYTF. The CDR3 DNA sequence: TGTGCCAGCAGTCATGGACAGGGAAGCGGCTACACCTTC.

The rearrangement joins TRBV6-5 to TRBJ1-5; D perhaps matches TRBD1 (6 bases). The CDR3 consists of 13 residues. The germline V gene has CDR1 MNHEY and CDR2 SVGAGI. Trimming removed 5 bases from V and 7 bases from J, with 12 bases in between. Written as DNA, the CDR3 is TGTGCCAGCAGTGAGGGGGGGGTCCAGCCCCAGCATTTT. This translates into CASSEGGVQPQHF.

The V call is TRBV4-2, the J call TRBJ1-1, with 7 bases fitting TRBD1. V dropped 1 base and J dropped 6; count of bases not matched to a gene: 11. The germline V gene encodes CDR1 LGHNA and CDR2 YNFKEQ. The CDR3 extends over 16 amino acids. DNA of the CDR3: TGTGCCAGCAGCCAAGTCTCCAGGGGGGAGGTCCCTGAAGCTTTCTTT. It codes for CASSQVSRGEVPEAFF.

V gene TRBV7-9 combines with J gene TRBJ2-3; D remains ambiguous. Trimming pared 6 bases from V and 2 bases from J, leaving 3 bases between. Germline CDR1 is SEHNR and CDR2 is FQNEAQ (reference sequence). CDR3 length equals 11 residues. DNA for the CDR3: TGTGCCAGCAGTTACACAGATACGCAGTATTTT. As protein: CASSYTDTQYF.

V and J are TRBV6-6 and TRBJ2-7; D gene uncertain. The CDR3 runs to 12 residues. Per germline, CDR1 MNHNY and CDR2 SVGAGI (reference sequence). V gave up 2 bases and J gave up 7 bases, with 9 bases separating them. The CDR3 spells CASSYPGGEQYF. CDR3 bases: TGTGCCAGCAGTTACCCGGGTGGGGAGCAGTACTTC.

This sequence joins TRBV4-1 and TRBJ2-3; perhaps TRBD2 as D (6 bases). This CDR3 is 15 amino acids long. Trimming shortened V by 7 bases and J by 3 bases, and 17 bases separated the two germline ends. CDR1 and CDR2 from the germline V gene are MGHRA and YSYEKL. The CDR3 nucleotides are TGCGCCAGCAAGAGGTCTAGCGACCAAACAGATACGCAGTATTTT. It codes for CASKRSSDQTDTQYF.

The chain carries TRBV18 and TRBJ1-4; 9 bases fit TRBD1. CDR1 is KGHSH, CDR2 LQKENI, per germline. With 4 bases clipped from V and 6 bases from J, the junction kept 3 bases outside the gene matches. This CDR3 region has 14 residues. The CDR3 loop reads CASSRDRDHEKLFF. The CDR3 DNA is TGTGCCAGCTCACGGGACAGGGACCATGAAAAACTGTTTTTT.

This rearrangement joins TRBV4-2 to TRBJ2-7; 10 nucleotides agree with TRBD1. Germline values: CDR1 LGHNA, CDR2 YNFKEQ. V shed 1 base and J 5 bases; nucleotides not matched to a gene: 5. CDR3 length: 15 residues. The CDR3 bases are TGTGCCAGCAGCCAAGTAGGACAGGGGGGCCACGAGCAGTACTTC. Translated: CASSQVGQGGHEQYF.

The chain has TRBV5-1 and TRBJ2-6; weak D call: TRBD1 (6 bases). Germline V CDR1 and CDR2: SGHRS, YFSETQ. V was clipped by 0 bases and J by 4 bases, with 14 bases between them. The CDR3 has 17 residues. The DNA of the CDR3 is TGCGCCAGCAGCTTGGGGTTTACAGGGAAAGGGGCCAACGTCCTGACTTTC. Protein sequence: CASSLGFTGKGANVLTF.

The rearrangement uses TRBV4-1 and TRBJ2-5; D is unclear. The germline CDR1 and CDR2 sequences are MGHRA and YSYEKL. The CDR3 sequence is 13 residues long. Trimming removed 0 bases from V and 8 bases from J, with 10 bases in between. The CDR3 sequence: CASSQDWAGTQYF. As DNA, the CDR3 is TGCGCCAGCAGCCAAGATTGGGCTGGAACCCAGTACTTC.